These 32 T cell receptor beta chains share one sample of origin, sequenced in a study of blood T cell repertoires in COVID-19. The method was immunoSEQ multiplex PCR; TCRdb's version includes in-frame clones alone and lacks a portion of them. The sample records approximately 150,000 clones, approximately 84% being singletons. Sequencing was performed on PBMCs or T cells enriched from blood (not recorded which). The receptors shown here come from a man in his fifties or sixties in a cohort exposed to, infected with or recovered from COVID-19 (not recorded which).

The V call is TRBV7-9, the J call TRBJ1-5; 9 positions match TRBD1. The CDR3 runs 15 residues. Germline CDR1 is SEHNR and CDR2 is FQNEAQ (reference sequence). Trimming took 6 bases from V and 5 from J; bases not matched to a gene: 8. The CDR3 DNA follows: TGTGCCAGCAGTTGGGACAGGGACCCCTATCAGCCCCAGCATTTT. Residues: CASSWDRDPYQPQHF.

The chain uses TRBV12-3 or TRBV12-4 and TRBJ2-2, with unresolved D. The CDR3 runs to 13 residues. The V gene lost 3 bases and the J gene lost 3 bases, with 5 bases spanning the gap. The CDR3 loop is CASSFSYTGELFF. CDR3 DNA: TGTGCCAGCAGTTTCAGTTACACCGGGGAGCTGTTTTTT.

The chain links TRBV7-5 to TRBJ2-7; TRBD1, the table's D call, was not compared with the DNA. TRBV7-5 is assigned pseudogene status. The CDR3 covers 12 residues. CDR3 residues: CARSLGPYEQYF. DNA of the CDR3: TGTGCCAGAAGCTTAGGGCCGTACGAGCAGTACTTC.

This clone was picked up one time. The chain links TRBV7-9 to TRBJ1-1, with D possibly being TRBD1 (5 bases). This CDR3 is 14 amino acids long. Germline values: CDR1 SEHNR, CDR2 FQNEAQ (reference sequence). V was shortened by 5 bases and J by 6 bases, with 16 bases between the two germline ends. The CDR3 DNA follows: TGTGCCAGCAGCGGAGAGGAGGGGAGCCCTGAAGCTTTCTTT. Encoded protein: CASSGEEGSPEAFF.

The CDR3 DNA sequence: TGTGCCAGCAGTCCGACAGGCCCCTATGGCTACACCTTC. Its protein product is CASSPTGPYGYTF. The chain is built from TRBV12-3 or TRBV12-4 and TRBJ1-2; tentative D call: TRBD1 (6 bases). The V end lost 5 bases, the J end lost 4 bases, and 11 bases lay between the germline ends. CDR3 length equals 13 residues.

The chain combines TRBV4-3 with TRBJ2-2; 11 bases match TRBD1. Germline trimming cut 1 base from V and 7 bases from J; bases unmatched to any gene: 2. Germline V gene sequence: CDR1 LGHNA, CDR2 YSLEER. CDR3 size: 15 residues. The CDR3 DNA follows: TGCGCCAGCAGCCAAGGGACAGGGGGCCTCGGGGAGCTGTTTTTT. This encodes CASSQGTGGLGELFF.

This sequence joins TRBV28 and TRBJ2-4, with 9 nucleotides matching TRBD1. The germline V gene has CDR1 MDHEN and CDR2 SYDVKM. The length of the CDR3 is 15 residues. J gave up 1 base and V 5 bases, and 3 bases lay outside the gene matches. The CDR3 spells CASSLTGGAKNIQYF. Here the CDR3 DNA reads TGTGCCAGCAGTCTTACAGGGGGCGCCAAAAACATTCAGTACTTC.

V usage is TRBV27 and J usage is TRBJ1-2, with a possible D match to TRBD1 (5 bases). V was shortened by 5 bases and J by 8 bases, with 18 bases between the two germline ends. Per germline, CDR1 MNHEY and CDR2 SMNVEV (reference sequence). The CDR3 covers 14 residues. The CDR3 DNA sequence: TGTGCCAGCAGTCTCCGGGAGGGGCTGGCGGGCTACACCTTC. Its protein is CASSLREGLAGYTF.

The chain recombines TRBV9 with TRBJ2-2; D possibly corresponds to TRBD2 (6 bases). V dropped 4 bases and J dropped 8 bases, with 18 bases sitting between them. Germline values: CDR1 SGDLS, CDR2 YYNGEE. This CDR3 has 15 amino acids. The chain's CDR3 is CASSPAGSVRGELFF. CDR3 sequence (DNA): TGTGCCAGCAGCCCCGCCGGGAGTGTTAGGGGGGAGCTGTTTTTT.

The gene calls are TRBV9 and TRBJ1-2; TRBD1 agrees at 9 bases. Germline assignment: CDR1 SGDLS and CDR2 YYNGEE. The CDR3 runs 16 residues. Trimming at V came to 1 base and at J to 2 bases, leaving 6 bases not matched to a gene. In nucleotides, the CDR3 is TGTGCCAGCAGCGTAAATCCCGGGACAGGGAACTATGGCTACACCTTC. Protein product: CASSVNPGTGNYGYTF. Full variable domain (rest looked up from reference TRBV9 and TRBJ1-2): DSGVTQTPKHLITATGQRVTLRCSPRSGDLSVYWYQQSLDQGLQFLIQYYNGEERAKGNILERFSAQQFPDLHSELNLSSLELGDSALYFCASSVNPGTGNYGYTFGSGTRLTVV.

This chain links TRBV27 with TRBJ2-3, with D possibly being TRBD1 (5 bases). The V gene's germline CDR1 is MNHEY and CDR2 SMNVEV (reference sequence). This CDR3 has 14 residues. Trimming removed 11 bases from V and 2 bases from J, with 17 bases in between. The CDR3: CASSPAGITDTQYF. CDR3 DNA: TGTGCCTCCTCCCCGGCAGGGATCACAGATACGCAGTATTTT.

The J gene is TRBJ2-1, the V gene TRBV9; TRBD1 aligns across 7 bases. The trim removed 4 bases at V and 3 bases at J, leaving 7 bases unmatched. Germline CDR1 reads SGDLS; CDR2 reads YYNGEE. This CDR3 comprises 15 residues. CDR3 loop: CASSLKTGNYNEQFF. The CDR3 DNA sequence: TGTGCCAGCAGCCTCAAGACAGGGAACTACAATGAGCAGTTCTTC.

This rearrangement joins TRBV6-5 to TRBJ1-1, with 7 bases aligning to TRBD1. Germline trimming cut 3 bases from V and 1 base from J; bases unmatched to any gene: 8. The germline V gene encodes CDR1 MNHEY and CDR2 SVGAGI. This CDR3 has 16 amino acids. This CDR3 reads CASSYGKGASNTEAFF. In nucleotides, the CDR3 is TGTGCCAGCAGTTATGGAAAGGGGGCTTCGAACACTGAAGCTTTCTTT.

J is TRBJ2-7 and V is TRBV19, with 10 bases that match TRBD1. The CDR3 consists of 17 residues. The V gene end was trimmed by 6 bases and the J gene end by 2 bases; junction bases not matched to a gene: 13. CDR1 and CDR2 from the germline V gene are LNHDA and SQIVND (reference sequence). CDR3 nucleotide sequence: TGTGCCAGTAGCAGGTCAGGGACAGGGGTTATGACCTACGAGCAGTACTTC. This sequence encodes CASSRSGTGVMTYEQYF. The variable domain in full, with the rest retrieved from reference TRBV19 and TRBJ2-7, is DGGITQSPKYLFRKEGQNVTLSCEQNLNHDAMYWYRQDPGQGLRLIYYSQIVNDFQKGDIAEGYSVSREKKESFPLTVTSAQKNPTAFYLCASSRSGTGVMTYEQYFGPGTRLTVT.

V and J are TRBV30 and TRBJ2-3, with 13 bases fitting TRBD2. Germline CDR1 GTSNPN, CDR2 SVGIG (reference sequence). Losses at the gene ends were 0 bases for V and 1 base for J; bases not matched to a gene: 7. The CDR3 runs to 18 residues. CDR3 protein: CAWSVRTSGSYGTDTQYF. The CDR3 region has the DNA TGTGCCTGGAGTGTGCGGACTAGCGGGAGTTATGGCACAGATACGCAGTATTTT.

The chain employs TRBV7-6 and TRBJ1-4, with D hard to call. The length of the CDR3 is 11 residues. From germline, CDR1 is SGHVS and CDR2 FNYEAQ. V was cut by 10 bases and J by 6 bases, with 9 bases left in between. CDR3 sequence: CATTLDEKLFF. CDR3 DNA sequence: TGTGCCACTACCTTAGATGAAAAACTGTTTTTT.

The chain couples TRBV5-1 to TRBJ2-7, with D perhaps TRBD2 (7 bases). CDR3 length: 14 residues. Germline V gene lookup returns CDR1 SGHRS and CDR2 YFSETQ. V lost 4 bases to trimming and J lost 4 bases, with 15 bases between them. The CDR3 loop reads CASSLRGGAYEQYF. CDR3 bases: TGCGCCAGCAGCCTCAGAGGGGGGGCTTACGAGCAGTACTTC.

The V call is TRBV27, the J call TRBJ2-3; 8 bases align to TRBD1. The CDR3 runs to 17 residues. The germline V gene has CDR1 MNHEY and CDR2 SMNVEV (reference sequence). V trimming: 6 bases; J trimming: 0 bases; junction bases outside the gene matches: 11. The CDR3 nucleotides are TGTGCCAGCAGCAGGACAGGGCTCCTCCCTAGCACAGATACGCAGTATTTT. Translated: CASSRTGLLPSTDTQYF.

This chain links TRBV5-1 with TRBJ1-6; the D is unclear. V dropped 0 bases and J dropped 5 bases, with 6 bases sitting between them. The CDR3 loop spans 14 amino acids. Looked up from germline, CDR1 is SGHRS and CDR2 is YFSETQ. The DNA of the CDR3 is TGCGCCAGCAGCTTGGGAGGAAATAATTCACCCCTCCACTTT. Translation: CASSLGGNNSPLHF.

The rearrangement joins TRBV27 to TRBJ2-7, with 9 bases lining up with TRBD2. The CDR3 has 15 amino acids. The ends lost 4 bases at V and 1 base at J; junction bases unmatched: 5. CDR1 MNHEY and CDR2 SMNVEV come from the germline V gene (reference sequence). This CDR3 is CASSSASGVSYEQYF. As DNA, the CDR3 is TGTGCCAGCAGTTCTGCTAGCGGGGTTTCCTACGAGCAGTACTTC.

The rearrangement uses TRBV3-1 (or the pseudogene TRBV3-2) and TRBJ2-3; the D is unclear. CDR3 length: 14 residues. With 6 bases removed from V and 0 bases from J, the gap between germline ends came to 10 bases. CDR1 is LGHDT, CDR2 YNNKEL, per germline (reference sequence). The CDR3 here is CASSRIQSTDTQYF. CDR3 DNA sequence: TGTGCCAGCAGTCGAATACAGAGCACAGATACGCAGTATTTT.

The rearrangement uses TRBV19 and TRBJ2-5, with D possibly being TRBD2 (5 bases). V lost 2 bases and J lost 5, with 15 bases in between. CDR3 length equals 15 residues. Germline lookup yields CDR1 LNHDA and CDR2 SQIVND (reference sequence). CDR3 nucleotide sequence: TGTGCCAGTAGTATATCTAGCCGGGGTGAGGAGACCCAGTACTTC. Translated, it gives CASSISSRGEETQYF.

The rearrangement uses TRBV2 and TRBJ2-2; D is perhaps TRBD1 (6 bases). CDR1 is SNHLY and CDR2 is FYNNEI in the germline V gene. This CDR3 comprises 16 residues. Trimming stripped 4 bases from V and 0 bases from J, with 12 bases between. The CDR3: CASSVNRVANTGELFF. CDR3 nucleotides: TGTGCCAGCAGTGTTAACAGGGTGGCGAACACCGGGGAGCTGTTTTTT.

This chain connects TRBV7-2 to TRBJ2-1; 13 bases fit TRBD2. The V and J ends lost 5 bases and 8 bases, in that order; junction bases with no gene match: 6. Germline V lookup: CDR1 SGHTA, CDR2 FQGNSA. The CDR3 sequence is 15 residues long. CDR3 amino acids: CASSPPGLAGYEQFF. Written as DNA, the CDR3 is TGTGCCAGCAGCCCCCCGGGACTAGCGGGATATGAGCAGTTCTTC.

The J gene is TRBJ1-6, the V gene TRBV11-3; the D is unclear. V lost 3 bases to trimming and J lost 6 bases, with 6 bases between them. The CDR3 covers 13 residues. Per the germline V gene, CDR1 is SGHNT and CDR2 is YENEEA. The CDR3 here is CASSLSLNSPLHF. The CDR3 DNA is TGTGCCAGCAGCTTGTCCCTTAATTCACCCCTCCACTTT.

The table lists this clone with a few counts. This chain uses TRBV7-9 with TRBJ2-5; 8 nucleotides match TRBD1. The V gene end was trimmed by 5 bases and the J gene end by 1 base; junction bases not matched to a gene: 9. The CDR3 spans 16 residues. CDR1 SEHNR and CDR2 FQNEAQ come from the germline V gene (reference sequence). CDR3 nucleotide sequence: TGTGCCAGCAGCCAGCTGGGGGACAGGCGCCAAGAGACCCAGTACTTC. Protein: CASSQLGDRRQETQYF.

This clone was counted only a few times. V gene TRBV30 combines with J gene TRBJ2-7; D ambiguous. CDR3 size: 14 residues. Between the trimmed V and J ends, which lost 3 bases and 0 bases, there was a span of 12 bases. Germline V CDR1 and CDR2: GTSNPN, SVGIG (reference sequence). CDR3 sequence (DNA): TGTGCCTGGAGCGGTGGTTCCTTCTCCTACGAGCAGTACTTC. It codes for CAWSGGSFSYEQYF.

The CDR3 coding sequence is TGTGCCAGCTTCCCGTCCCGGGACACTGAAGCTTTCTTT. Translated, it gives CASFPSRDTEAFF. The chain recombines TRBV6-5 with TRBJ1-1; D is unresolved. With 8 bases removed from V and 3 bases from J, the gap between germline ends came to 13 bases. Per the germline V gene, CDR1 is MNHEY and CDR2 is SVGAGI. CDR3 size: 13 residues.

This sequence joins TRBV27 and TRBJ1-1; 8 bases fit TRBD1. Germline CDR1 reads MNHEY; CDR2 reads SMNVEV (reference sequence). CDR3 length: 15 amino acids. The trim removed 5 bases at V and 10 bases at J, leaving 15 bases unmatched. Written as DNA, the CDR3 is TGTGCCAGCAGTCCCGGGACAGGAAGGACTGGGGTAGCTTTCTTT. Protein product: CASSPGTGRTGVAFF.

The chain is built from TRBV6-8 and TRBJ2-6; unclear D gene. The V gene lost 2 bases and the J gene lost 3 bases, with 29 bases spanning the gap. The CDR3 runs 22 residues. Germline CDR1 is MNHGY and CDR2 is SAAAGT. This CDR3 reads CASSYISPSLPIKHGGANVLTF. Written as DNA, the CDR3 is TGTGCCAGCAGTTACATAAGCCCTAGTCTGCCGATAAAACACGGTGGGGCCAACGTCCTGACTTTC.

V and J are TRBV5-1 and TRBJ2-5; 8 nucleotides align to TRBD2. The V segment lost 0 bases and the J segment 4 bases; nucleotides outside the gene matches: 2. The CDR3 length is 14 residues. CDR1 and CDR2 (germline): SGHRS, YFSETQ. In DNA, the CDR3 is TGCGCCAGCAGCTTGGCGGGGGGGCGAGAGACCCAGTACTTC. Encoded protein: CASSLAGGRETQYF.

The chain joins TRBV27 to TRBJ1-6, with D maybe TRBD1 (5 bases). This CDR3 spans 14 amino acids. Germline lookup yields CDR1 MNHEY and CDR2 SMNVEV (reference sequence). Trimming stripped 4 bases from V and 10 bases from J, with 14 bases between. CDR3 in amino acids: CASSWEGTVSPLHF. For the CDR3, the DNA is TGTGCCAGCAGTTGGGAGGGGACGGTATCACCCCTCCACTTT.